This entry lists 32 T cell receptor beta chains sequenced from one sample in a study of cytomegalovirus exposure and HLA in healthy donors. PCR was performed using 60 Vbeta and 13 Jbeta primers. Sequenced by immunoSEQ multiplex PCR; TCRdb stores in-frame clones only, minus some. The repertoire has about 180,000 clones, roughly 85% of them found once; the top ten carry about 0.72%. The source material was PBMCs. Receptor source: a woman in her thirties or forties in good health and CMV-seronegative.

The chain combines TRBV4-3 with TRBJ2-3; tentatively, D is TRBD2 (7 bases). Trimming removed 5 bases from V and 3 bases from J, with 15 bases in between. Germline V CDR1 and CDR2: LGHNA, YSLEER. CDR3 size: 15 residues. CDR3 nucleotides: TGCGCCAGCAGCTCCAGGGGAGGGAAGACAGATACGCAGTATTTT. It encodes CASSSRGGKTDTQYF.

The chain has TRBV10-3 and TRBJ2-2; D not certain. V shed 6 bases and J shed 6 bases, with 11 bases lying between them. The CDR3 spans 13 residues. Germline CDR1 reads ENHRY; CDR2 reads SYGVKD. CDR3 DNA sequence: TGTGCCATCAGCCCCCATGAGCCCGGGGAGCTGTTTTTT. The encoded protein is CAISPHEPGELFF.

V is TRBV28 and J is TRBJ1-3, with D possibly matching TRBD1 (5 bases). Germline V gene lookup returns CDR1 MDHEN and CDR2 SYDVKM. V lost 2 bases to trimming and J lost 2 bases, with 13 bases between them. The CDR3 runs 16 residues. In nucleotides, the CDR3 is TGTGCCAGCAGTTTAGGGGGGTCCTACGCTGGAAACACCATATATTTT. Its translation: CASSLGGSYAGNTIYF.

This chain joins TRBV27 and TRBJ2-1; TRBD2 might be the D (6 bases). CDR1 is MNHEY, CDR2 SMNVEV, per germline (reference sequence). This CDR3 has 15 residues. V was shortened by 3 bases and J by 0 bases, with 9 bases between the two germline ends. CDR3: CASSLAGSSYNEQFF. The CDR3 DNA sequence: TGTGCCAGCAGTTTGGCGGGAAGCTCCTACAATGAGCAGTTCTTC.

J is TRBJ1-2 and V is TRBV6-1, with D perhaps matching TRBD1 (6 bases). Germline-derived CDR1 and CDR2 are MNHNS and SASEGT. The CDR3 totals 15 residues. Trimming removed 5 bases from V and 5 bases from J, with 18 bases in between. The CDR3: CASSLSLDRMYGYTF. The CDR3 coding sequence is TGTGCCAGCAGTCTCTCGTTAGACAGGATGTATGGCTACACCTTC.

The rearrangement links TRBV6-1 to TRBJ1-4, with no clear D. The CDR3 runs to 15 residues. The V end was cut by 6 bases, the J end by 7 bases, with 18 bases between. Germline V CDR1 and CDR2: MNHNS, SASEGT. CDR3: CASREGGRRSEKLFF. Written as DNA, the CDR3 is TGTGCCAGCAGGGAGGGCGGGAGGCGAAGTGAAAAACTGTTTTTT.

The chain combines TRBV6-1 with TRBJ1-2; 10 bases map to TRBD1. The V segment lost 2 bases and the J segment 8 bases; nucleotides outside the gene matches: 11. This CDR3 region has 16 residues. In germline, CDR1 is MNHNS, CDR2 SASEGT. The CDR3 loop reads CASSEWEGQGSNGYTF. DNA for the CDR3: TGTGCCAGCAGTGAATGGGAGGGACAGGGGAGTAACGGCTACACCTTC.

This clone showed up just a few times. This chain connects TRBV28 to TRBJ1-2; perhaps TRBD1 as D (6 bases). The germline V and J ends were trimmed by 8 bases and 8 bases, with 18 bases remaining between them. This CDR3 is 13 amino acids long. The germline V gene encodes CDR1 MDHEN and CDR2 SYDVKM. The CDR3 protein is CASLLRGAGGYTF. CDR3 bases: TGTGCCAGCTTGCTCCGGGGGGCTGGGGGCTACACCTTC.

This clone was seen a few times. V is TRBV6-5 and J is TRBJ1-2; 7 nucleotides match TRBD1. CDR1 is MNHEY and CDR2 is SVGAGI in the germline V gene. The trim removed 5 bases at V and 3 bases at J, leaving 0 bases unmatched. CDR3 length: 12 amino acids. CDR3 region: CASSGTDYGYTF. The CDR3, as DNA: TGTGCCAGCAGTGGGACAGACTATGGCTACACCTTC.

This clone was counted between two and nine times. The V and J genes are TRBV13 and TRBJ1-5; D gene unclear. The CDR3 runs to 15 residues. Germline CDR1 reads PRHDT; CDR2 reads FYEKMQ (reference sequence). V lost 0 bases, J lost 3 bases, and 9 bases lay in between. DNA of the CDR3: TGTGCCAGCAGCTTAGGATTCCAGAACAATCAGCCCCAGCATTTT. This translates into CASSLGFQNNQPQHF.

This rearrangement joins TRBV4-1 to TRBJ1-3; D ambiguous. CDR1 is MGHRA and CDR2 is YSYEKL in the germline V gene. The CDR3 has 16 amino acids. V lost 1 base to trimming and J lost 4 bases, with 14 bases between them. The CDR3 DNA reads TGCGCCAGCAGCCAAGGTAATGACTGGAGAGGAAACACCATATATTTT. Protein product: CASSQGNDWRGNTIYF.

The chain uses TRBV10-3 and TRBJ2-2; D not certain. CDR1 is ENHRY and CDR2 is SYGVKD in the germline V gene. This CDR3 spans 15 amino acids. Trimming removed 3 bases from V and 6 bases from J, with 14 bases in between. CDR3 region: CAISEGVGEAGELFF. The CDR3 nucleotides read TGTGCCATCAGTGAAGGTGTCGGTGAGGCCGGGGAGCTGTTTTTT.

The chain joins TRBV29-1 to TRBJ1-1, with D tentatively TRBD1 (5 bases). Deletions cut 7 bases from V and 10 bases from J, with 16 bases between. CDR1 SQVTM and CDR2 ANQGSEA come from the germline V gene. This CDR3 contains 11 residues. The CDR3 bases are TGCAGCGGGGGACTTTCGAACGGAGCTTTCTTT. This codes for CSGGLSNGAFF.

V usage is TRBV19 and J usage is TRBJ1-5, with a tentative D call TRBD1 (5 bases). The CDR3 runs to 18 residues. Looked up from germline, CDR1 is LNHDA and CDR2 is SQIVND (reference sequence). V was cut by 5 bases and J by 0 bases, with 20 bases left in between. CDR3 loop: CASSSRRGATVSNQPQHF. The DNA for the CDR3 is TGTGCCAGTAGTTCCCGCCGTGGGGCGACAGTTAGCAATCAGCCCCAGCATTTT. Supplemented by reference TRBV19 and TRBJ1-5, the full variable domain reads DGGITQSPKYLFRKEGQNVTLSCEQNLNHDAMYWYRQDPGQGLRLIYYSQIVNDFQKGDIAEGYSVSREKKESFPLTVTSAQKNPTAFYLCASSSRRGATVSNQPQHFGDGTRLSIL.

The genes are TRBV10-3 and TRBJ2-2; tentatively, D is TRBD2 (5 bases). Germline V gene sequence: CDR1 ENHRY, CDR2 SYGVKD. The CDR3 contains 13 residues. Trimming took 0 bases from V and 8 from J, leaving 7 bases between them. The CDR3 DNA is TGTGCCATCAGTGAGTCCGGGGTTGGGGAGCTGTTTTTT. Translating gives CAISESGVGELFF.

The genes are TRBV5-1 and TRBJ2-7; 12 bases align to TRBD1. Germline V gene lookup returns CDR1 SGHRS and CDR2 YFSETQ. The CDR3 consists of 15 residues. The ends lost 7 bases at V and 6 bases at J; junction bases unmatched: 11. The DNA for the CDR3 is TGCGCCAGCTACCGTCCGGGACAGGGGGCGCGCGAGCAGTACTTC. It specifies CASYRPGQGAREQYF. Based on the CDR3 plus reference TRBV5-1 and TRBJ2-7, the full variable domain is KAGVTQTPRYLIKTRGQQVTLSCSPISGHRSVSWYQQTPGQGLQFLFEYFSETQRNKGNFPGRFSGRQFSNSRSEMNVSTLELGDSALYLCASYRPGQGAREQYFGPGTRLTVT.

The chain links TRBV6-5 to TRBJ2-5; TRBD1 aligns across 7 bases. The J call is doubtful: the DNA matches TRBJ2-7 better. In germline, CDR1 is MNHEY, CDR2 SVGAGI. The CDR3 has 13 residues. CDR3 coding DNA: TGTGCCGCAGCCAGGGACAGATTCTACGAGCAGTACTTC. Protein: CAAARDRFYEQYF.

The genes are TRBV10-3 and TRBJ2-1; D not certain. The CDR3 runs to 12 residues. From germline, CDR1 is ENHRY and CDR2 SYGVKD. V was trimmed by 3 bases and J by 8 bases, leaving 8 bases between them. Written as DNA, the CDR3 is TGTGCCATCAGTGACGCAGGTGATGAGCAGTTCTTC. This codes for CAISDAGDEQFF.

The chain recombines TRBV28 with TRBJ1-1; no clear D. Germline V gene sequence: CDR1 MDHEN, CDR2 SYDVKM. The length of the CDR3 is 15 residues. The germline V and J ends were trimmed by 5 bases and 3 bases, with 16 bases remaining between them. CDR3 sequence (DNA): TGTGCCAGCAGTCCCCCCCAAACAGAGCACACTGAAGCTTTCTTT. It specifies CASSPPQTEHTEAFF.

The CDR3 region is CASSLMTGYSSTDTQYF. CDR3 DNA: TGTGCCAGCAGTTTAATGACAGGCTATTCTAGCACAGATACGCAGTATTTT. The gene calls are TRBV28 and TRBJ2-3; the D gene is possibly TRBD1 (6 bases). The V gene's germline CDR1 is MDHEN and CDR2 SYDVKM. This CDR3 comprises 17 residues. Trimming removed 2 bases from V and 0 bases from J, with 15 bases in between.

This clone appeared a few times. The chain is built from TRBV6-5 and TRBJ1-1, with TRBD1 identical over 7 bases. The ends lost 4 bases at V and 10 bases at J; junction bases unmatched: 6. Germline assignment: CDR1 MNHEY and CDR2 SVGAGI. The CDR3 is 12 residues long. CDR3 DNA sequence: TGTGCCAGCAGTTCCCTGACAGGGACAGCTTTCTTT. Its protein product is CASSSLTGTAFF.

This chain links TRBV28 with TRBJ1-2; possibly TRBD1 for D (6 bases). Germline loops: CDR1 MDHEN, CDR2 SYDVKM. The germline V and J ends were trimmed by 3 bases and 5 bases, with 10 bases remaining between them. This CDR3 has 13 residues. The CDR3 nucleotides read TGTGCCAGCAGTTTCGGGACAACGTATGGCTACACCTTC. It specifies CASSFGTTYGYTF.

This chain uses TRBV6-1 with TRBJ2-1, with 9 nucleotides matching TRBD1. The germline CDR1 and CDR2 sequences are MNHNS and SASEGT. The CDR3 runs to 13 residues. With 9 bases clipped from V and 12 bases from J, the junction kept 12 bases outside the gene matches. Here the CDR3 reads CASVPGQGRVQFF. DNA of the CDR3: TGTGCCAGTGTCCCGGGACAGGGACGGGTGCAGTTCTTC.

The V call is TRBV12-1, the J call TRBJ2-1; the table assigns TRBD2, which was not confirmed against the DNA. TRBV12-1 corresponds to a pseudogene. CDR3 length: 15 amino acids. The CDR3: CASSFQLAGVHEQFF. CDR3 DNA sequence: TGTGCCAGCAGCTTTCAACTAGCGGGAGTACATGAGCAGTTCTTC.

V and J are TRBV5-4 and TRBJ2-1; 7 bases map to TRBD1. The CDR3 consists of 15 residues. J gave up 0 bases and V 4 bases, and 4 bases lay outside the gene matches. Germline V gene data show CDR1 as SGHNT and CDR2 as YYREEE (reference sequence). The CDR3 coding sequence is TGTGCCAGCAGCCTAGACAGGGCCTCCTACAATGAGCAGTTCTTC. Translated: CASSLDRASYNEQFF.

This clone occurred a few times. The CDR3 loop is CASSVWGSGANVLTF. CDR3 DNA: TGTGCCAGCAGCGTATGGGGCTCGGGGGCCAACGTCCTGACTTTC. V usage is TRBV9 and J usage is TRBJ2-6, with a weak D call TRBD1 (5 bases). Trimming took 1 base from V and 4 from J, leaving 9 bases between them. CDR3 length: 15 amino acids. Per germline, CDR1 SGDLS and CDR2 YYNGEE.

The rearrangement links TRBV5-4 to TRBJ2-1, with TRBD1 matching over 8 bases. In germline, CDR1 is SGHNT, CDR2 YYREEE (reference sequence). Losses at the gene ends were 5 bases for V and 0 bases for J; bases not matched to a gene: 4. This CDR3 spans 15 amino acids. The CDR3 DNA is TGTGCCAGCAGTATCGACAGGGGCTCCTACAATGAGCAGTTCTTC. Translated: CASSIDRGSYNEQFF.

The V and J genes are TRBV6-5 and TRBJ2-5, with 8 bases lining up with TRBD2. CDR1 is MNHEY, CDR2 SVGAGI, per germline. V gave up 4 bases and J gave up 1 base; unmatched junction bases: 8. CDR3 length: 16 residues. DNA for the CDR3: TGTGCCAGCAGTTCCCGGGTAGCGGGGCCCCAAGAGACCCAGTACTTC. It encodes CASSSRVAGPQETQYF.

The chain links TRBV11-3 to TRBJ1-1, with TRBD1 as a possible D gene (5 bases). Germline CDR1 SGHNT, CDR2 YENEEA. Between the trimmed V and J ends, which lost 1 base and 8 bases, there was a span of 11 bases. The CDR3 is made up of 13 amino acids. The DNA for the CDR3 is TGTGCCAGCAGCTTAGTTAACGGGGGAGAAGCTTTCTTT. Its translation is CASSLVNGGEAFF.

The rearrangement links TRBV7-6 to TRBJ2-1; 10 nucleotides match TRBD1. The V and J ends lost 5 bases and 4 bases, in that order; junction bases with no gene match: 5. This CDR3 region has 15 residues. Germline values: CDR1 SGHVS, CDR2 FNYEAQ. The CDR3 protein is CASSQGQGVYNEQFF. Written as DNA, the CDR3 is TGTGCCAGCAGCCAAGGACAGGGGGTATACAATGAGCAGTTCTTC.

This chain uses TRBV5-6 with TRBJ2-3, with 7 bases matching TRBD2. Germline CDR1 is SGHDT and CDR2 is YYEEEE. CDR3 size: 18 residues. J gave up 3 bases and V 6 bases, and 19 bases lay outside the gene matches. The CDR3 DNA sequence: TGTGCCAGCAACTTTCGAGGGAAGCCGGCCGGGGGGACAGATACGCAGTATTTT. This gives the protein CASNFRGKPAGGTDTQYF.

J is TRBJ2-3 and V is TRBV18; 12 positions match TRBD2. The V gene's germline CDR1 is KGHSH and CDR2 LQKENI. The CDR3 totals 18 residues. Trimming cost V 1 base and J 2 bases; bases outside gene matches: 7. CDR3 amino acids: CASSPRTGLAGLTDTQYF. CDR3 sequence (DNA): TGTGCCAGCTCACCACGCACCGGACTAGCGGGGCTCACAGATACGCAGTATTTT.